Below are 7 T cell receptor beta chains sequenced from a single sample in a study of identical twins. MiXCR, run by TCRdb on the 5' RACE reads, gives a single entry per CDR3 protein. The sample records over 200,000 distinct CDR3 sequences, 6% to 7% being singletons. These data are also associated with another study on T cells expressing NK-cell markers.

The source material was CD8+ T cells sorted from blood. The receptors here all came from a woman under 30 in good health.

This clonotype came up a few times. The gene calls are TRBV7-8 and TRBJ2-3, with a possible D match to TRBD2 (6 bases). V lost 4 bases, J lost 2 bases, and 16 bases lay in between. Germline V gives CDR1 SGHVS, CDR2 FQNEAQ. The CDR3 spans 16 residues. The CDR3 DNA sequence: TGTGCCAGCAGCTCCCTGGGGCGGGGATCCACAGATACGCAGTATTTT. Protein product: CASSSLGRGSTDTQYF.

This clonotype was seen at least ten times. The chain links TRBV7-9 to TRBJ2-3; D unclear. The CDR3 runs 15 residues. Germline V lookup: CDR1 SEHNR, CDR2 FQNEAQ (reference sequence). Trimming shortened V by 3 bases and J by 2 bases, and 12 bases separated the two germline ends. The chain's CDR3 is CASSFSNILTDTQYF. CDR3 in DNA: TGTGCCAGCAGCTTCTCGAACATCCTCACAGATACGCAGTATTTT.

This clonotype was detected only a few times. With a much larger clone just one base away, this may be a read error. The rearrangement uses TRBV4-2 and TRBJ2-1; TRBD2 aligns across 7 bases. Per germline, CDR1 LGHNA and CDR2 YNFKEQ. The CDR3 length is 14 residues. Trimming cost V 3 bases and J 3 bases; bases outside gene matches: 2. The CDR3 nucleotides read TGTGCCAGCAGCCAGGGGGGGGTCTACAATGAGCAGTTCTTC. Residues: CASSQGGVYNEQFF.

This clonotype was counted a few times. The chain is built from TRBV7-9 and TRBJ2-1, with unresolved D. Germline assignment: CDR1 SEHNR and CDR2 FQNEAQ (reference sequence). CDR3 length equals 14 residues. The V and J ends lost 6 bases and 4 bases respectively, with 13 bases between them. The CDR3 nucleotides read TGTGCCAGCAGTTCCTCAGAGAAGTACAATGAGCAGTTCTTC. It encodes CASSSSEKYNEQFF.

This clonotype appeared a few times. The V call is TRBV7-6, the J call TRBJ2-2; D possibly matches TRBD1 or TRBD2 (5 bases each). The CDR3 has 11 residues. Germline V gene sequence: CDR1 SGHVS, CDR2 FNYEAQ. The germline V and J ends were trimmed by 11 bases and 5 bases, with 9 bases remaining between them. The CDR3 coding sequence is TGTGCCTTAGGGGAGACCGGGGAGCTGTTTTTT. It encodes CALGETGELFF.

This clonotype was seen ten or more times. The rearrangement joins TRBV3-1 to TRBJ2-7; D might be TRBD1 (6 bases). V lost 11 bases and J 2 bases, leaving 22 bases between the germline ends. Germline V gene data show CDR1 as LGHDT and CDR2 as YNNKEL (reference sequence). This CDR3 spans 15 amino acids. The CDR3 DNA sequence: TGTGCCGGCACGAGATTGAACAGGGTAACCTACGAGCAGTACTTC. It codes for CAGTRLNRVTYEQYF.

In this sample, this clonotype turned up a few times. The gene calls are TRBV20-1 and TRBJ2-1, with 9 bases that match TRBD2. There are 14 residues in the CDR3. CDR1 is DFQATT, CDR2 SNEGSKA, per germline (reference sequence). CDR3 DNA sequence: TGCAGCCCGACAGGGCTAGCGGGATACAATGAGCAGTTCTTC. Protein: CSPTGLAGYNEQFF.